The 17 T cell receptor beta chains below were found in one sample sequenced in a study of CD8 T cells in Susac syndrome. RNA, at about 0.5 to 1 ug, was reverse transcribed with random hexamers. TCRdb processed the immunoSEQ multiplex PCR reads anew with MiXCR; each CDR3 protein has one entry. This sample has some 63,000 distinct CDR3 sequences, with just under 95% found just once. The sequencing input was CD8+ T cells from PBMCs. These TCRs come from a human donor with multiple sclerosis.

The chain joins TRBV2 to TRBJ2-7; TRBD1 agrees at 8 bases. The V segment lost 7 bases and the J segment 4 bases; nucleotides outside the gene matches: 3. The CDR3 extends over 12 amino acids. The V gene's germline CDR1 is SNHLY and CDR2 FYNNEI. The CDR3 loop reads CASTRGRYEQYF. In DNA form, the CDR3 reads TGTGCCAGCACCAGGGGGCGATACGAGCAGTACTTC.

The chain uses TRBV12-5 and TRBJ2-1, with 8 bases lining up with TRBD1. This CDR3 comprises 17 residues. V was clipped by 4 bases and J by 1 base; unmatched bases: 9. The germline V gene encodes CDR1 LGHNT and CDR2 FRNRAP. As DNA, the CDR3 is TGTGCTAGTGGTTCCGGACAGGGCCTTCTTTCCTACAATGAGCAGTTCTTC. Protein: CASGSGQGLLSYNEQFF. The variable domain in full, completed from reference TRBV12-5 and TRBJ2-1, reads DARVTQTPRHKVTEMGQEVTMRCQPILGHNTVFWYRQTMMQGLELLAYFRNRAPLDDSGMPKDRFSAEMPDATLATLKIQPSEPRDSAVYFCASGSGQGLLSYNEQFFGPGTRLTVL.

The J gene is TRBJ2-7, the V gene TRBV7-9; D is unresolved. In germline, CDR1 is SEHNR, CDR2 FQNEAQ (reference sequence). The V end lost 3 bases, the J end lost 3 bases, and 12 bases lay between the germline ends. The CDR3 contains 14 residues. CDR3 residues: CASSFSASYYEQYF. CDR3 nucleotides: TGTGCCAGCAGCTTCTCCGCCTCTTACTACGAGCAGTACTTC.

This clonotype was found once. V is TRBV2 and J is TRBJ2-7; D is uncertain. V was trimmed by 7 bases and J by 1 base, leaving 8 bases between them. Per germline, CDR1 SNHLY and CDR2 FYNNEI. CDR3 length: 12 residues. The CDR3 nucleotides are TGTGCCAGCATCGGCAGTTCCTACGAGCAGTACTTC. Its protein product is CASIGSSYEQYF.

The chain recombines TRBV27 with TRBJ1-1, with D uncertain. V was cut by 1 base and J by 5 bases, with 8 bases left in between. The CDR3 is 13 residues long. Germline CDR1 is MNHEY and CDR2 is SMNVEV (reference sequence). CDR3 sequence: CASSLFRTTEAFF. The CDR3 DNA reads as TGTGCCAGCAGTTTATTCCGGACTACTGAAGCTTTCTTT.

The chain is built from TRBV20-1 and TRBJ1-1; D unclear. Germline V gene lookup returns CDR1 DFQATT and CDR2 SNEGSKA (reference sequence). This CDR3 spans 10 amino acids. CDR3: CSPTNTEAFF. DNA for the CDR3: TGCAGCCCGACGAACACTGAAGCTTTCTTT.

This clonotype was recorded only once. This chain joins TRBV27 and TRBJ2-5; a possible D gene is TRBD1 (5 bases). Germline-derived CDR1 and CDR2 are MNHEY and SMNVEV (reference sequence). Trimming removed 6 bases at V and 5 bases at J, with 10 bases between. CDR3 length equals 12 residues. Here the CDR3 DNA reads TGTGCCAGCAGAGGCAGGGCGGAGACCCAGTACTTC. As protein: CASRGRAETQYF.

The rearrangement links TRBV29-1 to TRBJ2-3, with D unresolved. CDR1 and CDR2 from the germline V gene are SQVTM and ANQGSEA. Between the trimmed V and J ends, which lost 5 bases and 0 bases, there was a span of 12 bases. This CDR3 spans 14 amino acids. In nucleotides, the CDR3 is TGCAGCGTTTCCCTCGTTGCTAGCACAGATACGCAGTATTTT. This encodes CSVSLVASTDTQYF.

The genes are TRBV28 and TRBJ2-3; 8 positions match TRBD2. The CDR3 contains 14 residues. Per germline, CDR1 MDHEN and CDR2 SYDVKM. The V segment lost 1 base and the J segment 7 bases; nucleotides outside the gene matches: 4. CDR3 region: CASSLLAGRHTQYF. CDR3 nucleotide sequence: TGTGCCAGCAGTTTATTAGCGGGACGGCATACGCAGTATTTT. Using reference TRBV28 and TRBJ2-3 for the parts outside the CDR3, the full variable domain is DVKVTQSSRYLVKRTGEKVFLECVQDMDHENMFWYRQDPGLGLRLIYFSYDVKMKEKGDIPEGYSVSREKKERFSLILESASTNQTSMYLCASSLLAGRHTQYFGPGTRLTVL.

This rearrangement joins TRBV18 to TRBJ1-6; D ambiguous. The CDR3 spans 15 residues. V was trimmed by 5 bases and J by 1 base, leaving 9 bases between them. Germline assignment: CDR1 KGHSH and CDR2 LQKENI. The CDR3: CASSAGESYNSPLHF. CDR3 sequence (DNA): TGTGCCAGCTCAGCTGGGGAATCCTATAATTCACCCCTCCACTTT.

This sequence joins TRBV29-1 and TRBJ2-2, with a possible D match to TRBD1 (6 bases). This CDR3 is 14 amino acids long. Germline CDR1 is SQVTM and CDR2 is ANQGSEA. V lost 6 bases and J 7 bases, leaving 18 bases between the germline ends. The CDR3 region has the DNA TGCAGCGTCGGACAGACTTCCCCGGGCGGGGAGCTGTTTTTT. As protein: CSVGQTSPGGELFF.

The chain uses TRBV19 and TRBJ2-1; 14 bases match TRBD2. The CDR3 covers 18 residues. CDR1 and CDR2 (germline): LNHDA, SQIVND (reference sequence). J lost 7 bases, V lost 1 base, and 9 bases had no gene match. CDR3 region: CASSIVSPGLAGDNEQFF. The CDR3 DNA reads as TGTGCCAGTAGTATAGTCTCCCCGGGACTAGCGGGAGATAATGAGCAGTTCTTC.

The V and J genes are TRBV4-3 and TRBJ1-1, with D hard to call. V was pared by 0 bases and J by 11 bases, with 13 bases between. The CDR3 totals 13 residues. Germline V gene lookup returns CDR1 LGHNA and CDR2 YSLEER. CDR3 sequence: CASSQEGSPGAFF. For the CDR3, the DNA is TGCGCCAGCAGCCAAGAAGGAAGTCCGGGGGCTTTCTTT.

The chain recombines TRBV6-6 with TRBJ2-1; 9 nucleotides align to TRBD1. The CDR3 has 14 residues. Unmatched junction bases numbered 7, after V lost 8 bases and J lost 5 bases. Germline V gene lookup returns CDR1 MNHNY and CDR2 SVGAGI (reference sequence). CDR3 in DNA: TGTGCCAGCCTACAACAGGGGGCGGACAATGAGCAGTTCTTC. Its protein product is CASLQQGADNEQFF.

The CDR3 coding sequence is TGTGCCAGCAGCCCCAGCGGGACCTCCTACAATGAGCAGTTCTTC. It is translated as CASSPSGTSYNEQFF. The V and J genes are TRBV27 and TRBJ2-1, with 7 nucleotides matching TRBD2. With V trimmed by 6 bases and J by 0 bases, 5 bases remained unmatched. CDR1 is MNHEY and CDR2 is SMNVEV in the germline V gene (reference sequence). This CDR3 contains 15 residues.

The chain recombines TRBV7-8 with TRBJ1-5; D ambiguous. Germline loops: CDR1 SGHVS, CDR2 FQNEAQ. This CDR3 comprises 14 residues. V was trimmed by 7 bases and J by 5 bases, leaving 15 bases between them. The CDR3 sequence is CASTGPALHQPQHF. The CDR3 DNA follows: TGTGCCAGCACCGGCCCGGCTCTTCATCAGCCCCAGCATTTT.

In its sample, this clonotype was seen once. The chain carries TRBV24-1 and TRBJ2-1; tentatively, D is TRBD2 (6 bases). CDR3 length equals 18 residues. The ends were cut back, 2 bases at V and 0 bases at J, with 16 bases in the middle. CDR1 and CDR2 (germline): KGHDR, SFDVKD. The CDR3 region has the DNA TGTGCCACCAGTGATTGGGACTTCCTAACGAGCTCCTACAATGAGCAGTTCTTC. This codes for CATSDWDFLTSSYNEQFF.